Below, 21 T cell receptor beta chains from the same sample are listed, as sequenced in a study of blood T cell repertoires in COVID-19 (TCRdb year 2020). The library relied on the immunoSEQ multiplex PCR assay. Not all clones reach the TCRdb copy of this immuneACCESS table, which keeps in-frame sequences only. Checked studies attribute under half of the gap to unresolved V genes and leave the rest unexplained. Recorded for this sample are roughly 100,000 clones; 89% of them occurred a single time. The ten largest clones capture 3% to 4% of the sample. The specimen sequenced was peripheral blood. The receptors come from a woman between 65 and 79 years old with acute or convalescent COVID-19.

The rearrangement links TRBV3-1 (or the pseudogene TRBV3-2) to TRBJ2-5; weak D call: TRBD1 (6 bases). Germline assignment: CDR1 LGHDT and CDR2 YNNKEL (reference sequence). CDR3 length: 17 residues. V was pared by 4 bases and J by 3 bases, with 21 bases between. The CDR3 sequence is CASSPDRIDSLKETQYF. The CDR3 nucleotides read TGTGCCAGCAGCCCCGACAGGATCGACTCCCTCAAAGAGACCCAGTACTTC.

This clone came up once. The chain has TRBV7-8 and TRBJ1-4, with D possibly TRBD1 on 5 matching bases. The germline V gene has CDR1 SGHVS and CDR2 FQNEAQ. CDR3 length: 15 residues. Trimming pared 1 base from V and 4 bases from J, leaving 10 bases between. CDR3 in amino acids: CASSLVGGNNEKLFF. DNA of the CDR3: TGTGCCAGCAGCTTAGTCGGGGGGAATAATGAAAAACTGTTTTTT.

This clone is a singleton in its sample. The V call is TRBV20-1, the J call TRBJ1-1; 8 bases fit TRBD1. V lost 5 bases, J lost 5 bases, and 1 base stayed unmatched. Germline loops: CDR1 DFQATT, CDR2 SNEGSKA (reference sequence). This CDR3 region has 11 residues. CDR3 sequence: CSAGDRTEAFF. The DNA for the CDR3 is TGCAGTGCTGGGGACAGGACTGAAGCTTTCTTT.

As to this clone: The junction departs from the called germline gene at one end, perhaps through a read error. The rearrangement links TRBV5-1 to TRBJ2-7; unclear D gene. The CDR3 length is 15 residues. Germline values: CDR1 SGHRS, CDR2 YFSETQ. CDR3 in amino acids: CASRLVVSSVYEQYF. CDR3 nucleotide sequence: TGCGCCAGCAGGTTGGTAGTTTCCTCTGTATACGAGCAGTACTTC.

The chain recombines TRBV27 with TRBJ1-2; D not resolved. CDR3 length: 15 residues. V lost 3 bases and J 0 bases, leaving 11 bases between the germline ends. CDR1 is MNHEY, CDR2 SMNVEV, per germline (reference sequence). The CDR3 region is CASSFRREPNYGYTF. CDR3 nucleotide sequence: TGTGCCAGCAGTTTTAGACGGGAGCCTAACTATGGCTACACCTTC.

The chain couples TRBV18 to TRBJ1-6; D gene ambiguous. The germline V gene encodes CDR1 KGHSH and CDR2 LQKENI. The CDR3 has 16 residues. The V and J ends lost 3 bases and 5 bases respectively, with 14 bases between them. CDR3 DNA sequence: TGTGCCAGCTCACCCGCCTGGGTACGGGATAATTCACCCCTCCACTTT. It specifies CASSPAWVRDNSPLHF. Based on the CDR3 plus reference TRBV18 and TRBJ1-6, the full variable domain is NAGVMQNPRHLVRRRGQEARLRCSPMKGHSHVYWYRQLPEEGLKFMVYLQKENIIDESGMPKERFSAEFPKEGPSILRIQQVVRGDSAAYFCASSPAWVRDNSPLHFGNGTRLTVT.

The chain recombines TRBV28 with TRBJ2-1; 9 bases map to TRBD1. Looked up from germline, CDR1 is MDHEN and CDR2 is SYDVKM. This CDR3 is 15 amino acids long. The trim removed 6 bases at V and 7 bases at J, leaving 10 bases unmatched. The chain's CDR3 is CASRNAGQGMNEQFF. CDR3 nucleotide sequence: TGTGCCAGCAGAAACGCGGGACAGGGTATGAATGAGCAGTTCTTC.

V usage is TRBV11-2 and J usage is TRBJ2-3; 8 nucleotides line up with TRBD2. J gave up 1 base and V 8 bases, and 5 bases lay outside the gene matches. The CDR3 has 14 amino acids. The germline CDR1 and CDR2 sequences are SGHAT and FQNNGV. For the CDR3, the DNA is TGTGCCAGCGGCGAAGCGGGAGGCACAGATACGCAGTATTTT. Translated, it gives CASGEAGGTDTQYF.

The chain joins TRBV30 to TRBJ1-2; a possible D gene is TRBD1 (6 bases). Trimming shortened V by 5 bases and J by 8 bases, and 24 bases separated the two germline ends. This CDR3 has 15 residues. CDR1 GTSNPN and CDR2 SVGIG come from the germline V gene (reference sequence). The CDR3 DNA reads TGTGCCTGGGGCCTCGGGACATCCTCCCTTAGGGGCTACACCTTC. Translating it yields CAWGLGTSSLRGYTF.

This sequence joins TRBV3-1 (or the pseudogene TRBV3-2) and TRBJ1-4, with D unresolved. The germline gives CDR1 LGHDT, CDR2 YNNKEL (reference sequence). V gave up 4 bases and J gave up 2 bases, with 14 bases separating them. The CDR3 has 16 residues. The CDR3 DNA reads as TGTGCCAGCAGCCTAGCCGGGAGCTGGACTAATGAAAAACTGTTTTTT. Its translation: CASSLAGSWTNEKLFF.

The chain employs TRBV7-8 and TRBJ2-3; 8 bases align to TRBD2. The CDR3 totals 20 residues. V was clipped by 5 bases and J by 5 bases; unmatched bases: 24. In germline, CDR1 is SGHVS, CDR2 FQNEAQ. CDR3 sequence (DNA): TGTGCCAGCAGCCCTATTCAGTCCTCGACTAGCGAAAGAAACCTAGATACGCAGTATTTT. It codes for CASSPIQSSTSERNLDTQYF.

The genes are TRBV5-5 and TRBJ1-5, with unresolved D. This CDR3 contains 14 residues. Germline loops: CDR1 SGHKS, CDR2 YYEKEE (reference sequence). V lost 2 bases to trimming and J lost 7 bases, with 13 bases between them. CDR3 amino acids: CASSFDPGKQPQHF. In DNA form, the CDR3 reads TGTGCCAGCAGCTTCGACCCGGGAAAACAGCCCCAGCATTTT.

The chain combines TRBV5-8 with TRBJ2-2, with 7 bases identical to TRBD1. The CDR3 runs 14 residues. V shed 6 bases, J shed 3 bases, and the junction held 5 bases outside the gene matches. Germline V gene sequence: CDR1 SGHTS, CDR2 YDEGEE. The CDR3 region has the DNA TGTGCCAGCAAGAAGGGGGCGCACACCGGGGAGCTGTTTTTT. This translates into CASKKGAHTGELFF. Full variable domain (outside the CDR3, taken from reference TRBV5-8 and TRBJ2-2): EAGVTQSPTHLIKTRGQQATLRCSPISGHTSVYWYQQALGLGLQFLLWYDEGEERNRGNFPPRFSGRQFPNYSSELNVNALELEDSALYLCASKKGAHTGELFFGEGSRLTVL.

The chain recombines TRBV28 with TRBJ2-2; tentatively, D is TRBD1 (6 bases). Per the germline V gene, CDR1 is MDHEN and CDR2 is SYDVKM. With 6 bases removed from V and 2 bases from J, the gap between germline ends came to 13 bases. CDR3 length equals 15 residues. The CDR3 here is CASRPQGFNTGELFF. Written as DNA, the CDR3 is TGTGCCAGCAGACCACAGGGTTTCAACACCGGGGAGCTGTTTTTT.

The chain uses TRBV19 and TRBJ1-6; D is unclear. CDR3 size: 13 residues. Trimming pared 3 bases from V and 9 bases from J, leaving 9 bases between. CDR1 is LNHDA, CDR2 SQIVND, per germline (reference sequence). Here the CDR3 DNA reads TGTGCCAGTAGTATTGGAGAGGGTTCACCCCTCCACTTT. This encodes CASSIGEGSPLHF.

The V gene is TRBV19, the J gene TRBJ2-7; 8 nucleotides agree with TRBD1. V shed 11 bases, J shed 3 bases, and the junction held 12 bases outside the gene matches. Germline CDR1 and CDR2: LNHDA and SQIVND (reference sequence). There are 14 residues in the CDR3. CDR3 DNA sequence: TGTGCCGTCTCCCGAGACAGGGGCGGCTACGAGCAGTACTTC. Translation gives CAVSRDRGGYEQYF.

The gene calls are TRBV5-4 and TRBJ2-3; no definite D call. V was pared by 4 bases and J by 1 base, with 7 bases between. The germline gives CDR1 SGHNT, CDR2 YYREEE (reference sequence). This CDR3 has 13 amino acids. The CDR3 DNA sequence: TGTGCCAGCAGCGCCGCGGGCACAGATACGCAGTATTTT. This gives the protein CASSAAGTDTQYF.

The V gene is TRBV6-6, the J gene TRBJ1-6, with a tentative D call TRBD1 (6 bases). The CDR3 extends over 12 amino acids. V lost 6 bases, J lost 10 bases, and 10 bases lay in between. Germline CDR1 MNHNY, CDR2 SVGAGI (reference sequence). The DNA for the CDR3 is TGTGCCAGCAGACAGGGTGACTCACCCCTCCACTTT. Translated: CASRQGDSPLHF.

CDR3 DNA sequence: TGTGCCAGCAGCCAAGATTCATCGGGTAGGGGCGATCTCAATGAAAAACTGTTTTTT. Translation gives CASSQDSSGRGDLNEKLFF. The rearrangement joins TRBV4-2 to TRBJ1-4; tentative D call: TRBD1 (5 bases). Germline CDR1 reads LGHNA; CDR2 reads YNFKEQ. The CDR3 runs to 19 residues. The ends were cut back, 0 bases at V and 5 bases at J, with 22 bases in the middle.

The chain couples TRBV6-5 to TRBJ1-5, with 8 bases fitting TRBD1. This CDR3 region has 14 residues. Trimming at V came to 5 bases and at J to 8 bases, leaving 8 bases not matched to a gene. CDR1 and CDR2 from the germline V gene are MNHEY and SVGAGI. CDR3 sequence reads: CASSTDRGIEPQHF. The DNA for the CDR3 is TGTGCCAGCAGTACCGACAGGGGCATCGAGCCCCAGCATTTT.

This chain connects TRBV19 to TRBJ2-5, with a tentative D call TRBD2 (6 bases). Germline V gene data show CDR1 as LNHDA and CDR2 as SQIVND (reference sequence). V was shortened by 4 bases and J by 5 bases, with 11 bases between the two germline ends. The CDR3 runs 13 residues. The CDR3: CASSTGTRETQYF. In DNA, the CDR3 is TGTGCCAGTAGTACCGGGACTCGCGAGACCCAGTACTTC.